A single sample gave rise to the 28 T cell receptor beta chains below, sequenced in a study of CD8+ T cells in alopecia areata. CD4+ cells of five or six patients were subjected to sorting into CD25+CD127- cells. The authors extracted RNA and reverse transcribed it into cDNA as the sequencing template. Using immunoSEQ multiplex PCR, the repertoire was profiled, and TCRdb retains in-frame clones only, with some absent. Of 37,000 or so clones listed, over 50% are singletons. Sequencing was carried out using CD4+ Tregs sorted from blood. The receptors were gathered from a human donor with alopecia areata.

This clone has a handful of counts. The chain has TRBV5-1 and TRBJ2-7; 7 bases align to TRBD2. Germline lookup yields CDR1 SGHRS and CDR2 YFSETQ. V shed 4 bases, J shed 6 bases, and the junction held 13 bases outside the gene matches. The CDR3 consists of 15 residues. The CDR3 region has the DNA TGCGCCAGCAGCGCTTCCCGGGGGGAAACCGCCGAGCAGTACTTC. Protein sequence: CASSASRGETAEQYF.

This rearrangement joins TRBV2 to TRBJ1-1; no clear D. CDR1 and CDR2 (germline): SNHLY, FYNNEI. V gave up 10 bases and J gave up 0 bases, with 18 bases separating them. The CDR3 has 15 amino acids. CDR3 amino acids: CATLEGSFMNTEAFF. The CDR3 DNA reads TGTGCCACTCTCGAGGGCAGCTTCATGAACACTGAAGCTTTCTTT.

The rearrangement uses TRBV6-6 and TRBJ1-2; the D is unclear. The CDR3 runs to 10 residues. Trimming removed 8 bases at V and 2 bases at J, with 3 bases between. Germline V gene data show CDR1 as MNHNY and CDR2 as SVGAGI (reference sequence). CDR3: CASENYGYTF. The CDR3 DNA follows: TGTGCCAGCGAAAACTATGGCTACACCTTC.

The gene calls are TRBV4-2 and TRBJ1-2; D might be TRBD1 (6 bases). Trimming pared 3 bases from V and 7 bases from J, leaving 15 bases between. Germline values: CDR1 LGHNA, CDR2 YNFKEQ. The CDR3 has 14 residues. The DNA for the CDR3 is TGTGCCAGCAGCCACCCGGGGGGGCTGGGTGGCTACACCTTC. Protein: CASSHPGGLGGYTF.

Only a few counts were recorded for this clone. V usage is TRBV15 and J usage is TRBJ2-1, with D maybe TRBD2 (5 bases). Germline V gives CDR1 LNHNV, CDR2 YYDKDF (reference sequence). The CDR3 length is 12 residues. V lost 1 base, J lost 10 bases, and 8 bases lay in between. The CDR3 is CATSRVPGEQFF. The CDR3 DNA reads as TGTGCCACCAGCAGAGTGCCGGGAGAGCAGTTCTTC.

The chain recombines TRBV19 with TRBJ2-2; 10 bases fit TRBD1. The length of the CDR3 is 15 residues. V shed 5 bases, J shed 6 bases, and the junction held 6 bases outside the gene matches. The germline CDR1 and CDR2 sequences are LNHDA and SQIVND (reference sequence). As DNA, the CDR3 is TGTGCCAGTAGTGGACCGGGACAGGGGTCCGGGGAGCTGTTTTTT. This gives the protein CASSGPGQGSGELFF.

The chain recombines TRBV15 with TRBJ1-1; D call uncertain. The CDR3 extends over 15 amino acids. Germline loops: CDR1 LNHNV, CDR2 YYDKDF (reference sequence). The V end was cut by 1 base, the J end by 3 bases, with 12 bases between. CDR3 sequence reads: CATSRVGGRDTEAFF. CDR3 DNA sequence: TGTGCCACCAGCAGAGTAGGTGGGAGAGACACTGAAGCTTTCTTT.

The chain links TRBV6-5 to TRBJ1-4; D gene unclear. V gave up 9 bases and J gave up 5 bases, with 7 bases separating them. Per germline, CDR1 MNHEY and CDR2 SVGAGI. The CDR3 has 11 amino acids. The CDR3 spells CASRRNEKLFF. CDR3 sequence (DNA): TGTGCCAGTAGGAGGAATGAAAAACTGTTTTTT.

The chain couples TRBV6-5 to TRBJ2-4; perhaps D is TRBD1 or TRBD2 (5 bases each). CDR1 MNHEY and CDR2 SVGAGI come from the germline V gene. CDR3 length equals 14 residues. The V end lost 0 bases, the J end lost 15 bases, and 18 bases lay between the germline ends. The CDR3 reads CASSYSIASRGVYF. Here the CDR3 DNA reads TGTGCCAGCAGTTACTCCATTGCCAGTCGAGGGGTGTACTTC.

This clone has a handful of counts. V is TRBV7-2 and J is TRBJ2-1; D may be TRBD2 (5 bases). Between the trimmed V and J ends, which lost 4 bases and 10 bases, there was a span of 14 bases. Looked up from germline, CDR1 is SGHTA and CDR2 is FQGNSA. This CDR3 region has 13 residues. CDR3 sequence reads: CASSSPGRGEQFF. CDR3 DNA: TGTGCCAGCAGCTCCCCGGGGAGAGGGGAGCAGTTCTTC.

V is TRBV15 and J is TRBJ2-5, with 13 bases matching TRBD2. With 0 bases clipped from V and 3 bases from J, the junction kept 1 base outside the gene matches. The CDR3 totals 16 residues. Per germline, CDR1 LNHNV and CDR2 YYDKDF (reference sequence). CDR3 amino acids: CATSRDGTSGEETQYF. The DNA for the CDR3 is TGTGCCACCAGCAGAGATGGGACTAGCGGGGAAGAGACCCAGTACTTC.

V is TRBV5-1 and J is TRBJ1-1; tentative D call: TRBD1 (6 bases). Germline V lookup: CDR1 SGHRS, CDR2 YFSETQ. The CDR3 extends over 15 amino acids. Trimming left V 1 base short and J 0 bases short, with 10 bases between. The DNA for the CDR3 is TGCGCCAGCAGCTTGACAGGGCCCTTGAACACTGAAGCTTTCTTT. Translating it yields CASSLTGPLNTEAFF.

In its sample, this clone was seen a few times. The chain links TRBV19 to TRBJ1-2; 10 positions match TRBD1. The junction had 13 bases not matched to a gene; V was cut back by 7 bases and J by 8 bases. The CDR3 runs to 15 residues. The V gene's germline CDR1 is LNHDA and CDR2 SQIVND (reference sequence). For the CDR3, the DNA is TGTGCCAGTATCCCGAGGGACAGGGGTCCGGGAGGCTACACCTTC. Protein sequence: CASIPRDRGPGGYTF. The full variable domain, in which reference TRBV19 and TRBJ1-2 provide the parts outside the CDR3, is DGGITQSPKYLFRKEGQNVTLSCEQNLNHDAMYWYRQDPGQGLRLIYYSQIVNDFQKGDIAEGYSVSREKKESFPLTVTSAQKNPTAFYLCASIPRDRGPGGYTFGSGTRLTVV.

The CDR3 loop is CASSLTSQGIESPLHF. In DNA, the CDR3 is TGTGCCAGCTCACTTACCAGCCAGGGGATCGAGTCACCCCTCCACTTT. The chain uses TRBV18 and TRBJ1-6; possibly TRBD1 for D (6 bases). The germline gives CDR1 KGHSH, CDR2 LQKENI. V dropped 4 bases and J dropped 10 bases, with 20 bases sitting between them. The CDR3 runs to 16 residues. Full variable domain (outside the CDR3, taken from reference TRBV18 and TRBJ1-6): NAGVMQNPRHLVRRRGQEARLRCSPMKGHSHVYWYRQLPEEGLKFMVYLQKENIIDESGMPKERFSAEFPKEGPSILRIQQVVRGDSAAYFCASSLTSQGIESPLHFGNGTRLTVT.

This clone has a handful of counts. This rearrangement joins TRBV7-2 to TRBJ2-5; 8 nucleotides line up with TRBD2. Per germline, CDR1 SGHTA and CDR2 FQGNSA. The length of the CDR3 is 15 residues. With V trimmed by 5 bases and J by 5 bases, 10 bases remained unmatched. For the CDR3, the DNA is TGTGCCAGCAGCCCAATTCGGGGGGGGCAGGAGACCCAGTACTTC. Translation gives CASSPIRGGQETQYF.

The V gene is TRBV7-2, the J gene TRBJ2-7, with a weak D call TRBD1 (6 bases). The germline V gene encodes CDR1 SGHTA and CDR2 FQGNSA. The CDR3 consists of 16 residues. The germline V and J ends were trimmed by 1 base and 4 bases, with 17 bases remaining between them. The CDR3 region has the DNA TGTGCCAGCAGCTTAGGGTTTCAACAGGGAAAATACGAGCAGTACTTC. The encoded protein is CASSLGFQQGKYEQYF. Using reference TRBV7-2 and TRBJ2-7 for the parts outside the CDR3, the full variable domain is GAGVSQSPSNKVTEKGKDVELRCDPISGHTALYWYRQSLGQGLEFLIYFQGNSAPDKSGLPSDRFSAERTGGSVSTLTIQRTQQEDSAVYLCASSLGFQQGKYEQYFGPGTRLTVT.

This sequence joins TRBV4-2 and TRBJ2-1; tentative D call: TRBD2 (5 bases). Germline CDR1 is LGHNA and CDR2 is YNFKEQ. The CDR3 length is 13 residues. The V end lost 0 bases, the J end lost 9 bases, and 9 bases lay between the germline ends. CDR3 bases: TGTGCCAGCAGCCAAGAGCGGGTATCTGAGCAGTTCTTC. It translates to CASSQERVSEQFF.

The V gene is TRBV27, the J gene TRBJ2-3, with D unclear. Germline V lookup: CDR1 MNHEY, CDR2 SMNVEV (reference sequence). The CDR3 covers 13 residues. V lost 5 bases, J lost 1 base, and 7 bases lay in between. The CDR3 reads CASSPRRTDTQYF. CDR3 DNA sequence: TGTGCCAGCAGTCCTAGACGCACAGATACGCAGTATTTT.

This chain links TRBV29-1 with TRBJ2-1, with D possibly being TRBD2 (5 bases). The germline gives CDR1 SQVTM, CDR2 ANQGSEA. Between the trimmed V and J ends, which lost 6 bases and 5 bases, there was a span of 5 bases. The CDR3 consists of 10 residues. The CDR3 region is CSVGNNEQFF. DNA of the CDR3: TGCAGCGTCGGGAACAATGAGCAGTTCTTC.

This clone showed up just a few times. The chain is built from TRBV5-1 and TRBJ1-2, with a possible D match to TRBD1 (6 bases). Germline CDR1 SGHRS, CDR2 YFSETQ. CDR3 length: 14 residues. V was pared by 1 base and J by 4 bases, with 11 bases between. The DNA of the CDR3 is TGCGCCAGCAGCTTGCCTCAGGGGTCCTATGGCTACACCTTC. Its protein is CASSLPQGSYGYTF.

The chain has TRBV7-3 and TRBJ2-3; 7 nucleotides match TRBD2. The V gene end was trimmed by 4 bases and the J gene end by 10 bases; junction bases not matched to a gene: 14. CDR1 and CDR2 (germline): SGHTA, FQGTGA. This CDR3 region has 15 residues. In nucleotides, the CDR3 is TGTGCCAGCAGCTCAGGGAGGGTGGACCTGAGTGCGCAGTATTTT. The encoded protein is CASSSGRVDLSAQYF.

In nucleotides, the CDR3 is TGCGCCAGCAGCCTCCCTGGGAGCGCCGAGACCCAGTACTTC. It specifies CASSLPGSAETQYF. V usage is TRBV4-1 and J usage is TRBJ2-5, with a weak D call TRBD2 (5 bases). CDR3 length equals 14 residues. V shed 4 bases and J shed 5 bases, with 14 bases lying between them. Germline values: CDR1 MGHRA, CDR2 YSYEKL.

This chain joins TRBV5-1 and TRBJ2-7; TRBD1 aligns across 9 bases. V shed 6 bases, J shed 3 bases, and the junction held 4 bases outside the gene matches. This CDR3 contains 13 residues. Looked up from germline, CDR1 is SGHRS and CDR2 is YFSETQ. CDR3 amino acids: CASTRQGDYEQYF. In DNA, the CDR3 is TGCGCCAGCACACGACAGGGGGACTACGAGCAGTACTTC.

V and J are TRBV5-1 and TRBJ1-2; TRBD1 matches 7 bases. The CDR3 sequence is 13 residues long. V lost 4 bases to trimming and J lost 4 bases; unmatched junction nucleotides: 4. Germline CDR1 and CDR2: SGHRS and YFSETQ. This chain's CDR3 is CASSPDRVYGYTF. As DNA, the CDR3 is TGCGCCAGCAGCCCTGACAGGGTCTATGGCTACACCTTC.

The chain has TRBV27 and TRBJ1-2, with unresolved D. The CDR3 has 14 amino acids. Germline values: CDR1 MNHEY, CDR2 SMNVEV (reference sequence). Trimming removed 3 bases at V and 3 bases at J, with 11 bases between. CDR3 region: CASSFLRDHYGYTF. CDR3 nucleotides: TGTGCCAGCAGTTTCCTCCGGGATCACTATGGCTACACCTTC.

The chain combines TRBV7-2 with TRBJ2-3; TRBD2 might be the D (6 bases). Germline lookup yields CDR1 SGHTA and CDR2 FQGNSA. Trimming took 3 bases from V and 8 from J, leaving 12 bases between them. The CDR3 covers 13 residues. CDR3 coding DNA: TGTGCCAGCAGCTTGCCCACGGGGGTTACGCAGTATTTT. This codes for CASSLPTGVTQYF.

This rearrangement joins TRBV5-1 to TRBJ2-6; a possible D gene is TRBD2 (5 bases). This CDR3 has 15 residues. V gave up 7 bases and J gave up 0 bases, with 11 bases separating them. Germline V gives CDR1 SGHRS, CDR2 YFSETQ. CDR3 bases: TGCGCCAGCGGAGGCACATACTCTGGGGCCAACGTCCTGACTTTC. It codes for CASGGTYSGANVLTF.

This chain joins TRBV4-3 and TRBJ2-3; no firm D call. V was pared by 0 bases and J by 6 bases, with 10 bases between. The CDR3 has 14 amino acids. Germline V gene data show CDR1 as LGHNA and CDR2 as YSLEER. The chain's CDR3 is CASSQDMVSDTQYF. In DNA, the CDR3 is TGCGCCAGCAGCCAAGATATGGTATCGGATACGCAGTATTTT.